What follows describes a single T cell receptor beta chain. This sample is part of a study of blood T cells in healthy people across ages. A second PCR of about 7 to 12 cycles used a sample-barcoded 5' primer and a J-beta primer mix. TCRdb independently ran MiXCR on the 5' RACE reads; one entry per CDR3 protein. The profile covers 650,000 to 900,000 distinct CDR3 sequences, with approximately 59% appearing a single time and 28% taken by the ten largest. Unmatched junction bases numbered 12, after V lost 1 base and J lost 3 bases. The CDR3 consists of 17 residues. The germline gives CDR1 MNHEY, CDR2 SVGEGT.

The sequenced sample consisted of blood. This chain connects TRBV6-2 or TRBV6-3 to TRBJ2-7, with 7 nucleotides matching TRBD2. The origin of this receptor is a man aged 25-45 years in good health. The CDR3 is CASSYWRTGGSNYEQYF. CDR3 sequence (DNA): TGTGCCAGCAGTTACTGGCGAACCGGGGGGTCTAACTACGAGCAGTACTTC.